The rows below give T cell receptor beta chains drawn from one sample of a study of cytomegalovirus exposure and HLA in healthy donors. The data were produced by immunoSEQ multiplex PCR, yet TCRdb's version contains in-frame clones alone and is incomplete. The sample shows about 50,000 clones, roughly 72% of them seen only once. The sequencing sample was made of PBMCs. These receptors originate from a woman in her 50s in good health and CMV-seronegative. Each CDR3 is given with its conserved first and last residue. The D gene is left open where the match is weak. Size is stated for part of the rows, as once, few or many counts, or as a class when the clone is expanded.

CDR3 DNA | CDR3 protein | D gene | V gene | clone size | J gene
TGCAGCGTTGGGGGAGAGAGGGCTGGGGCCAACGTCCTGACTTTC | CSVGGERAGANVLTF | . | TRBV29-1 | . | TRBJ2-6
TGTGCCAGCAGCTTAGTCAGTGACACTGAAGCTTTCTTT | CASSLVSDTEAFF | . | TRBV7-9 | . | TRBJ1-1
TGTGCCAGCAGTTACACCGGGACTAGCGGCTACTACGAGCAGTACTTC | CASSYTGTSGYYEQYF | TRBD2 | TRBV27 | . | TRBJ2-7
TGTGCCTGGAGTCGACAGGGAAACCAGCCCCAGCATTTT | CAWSRQGNQPQHF | TRBD1 | TRBV30 | . | TRBJ1-5
TGTGCCAGCAGTGAAAGGAGGGGAATGTCTGAAAAACTGTTTTTT | CASSERRGMSEKLFF | . | TRBV2 | . | TRBJ1-4
TGTGCCAGCTCACCAACAAGGGGGGGCGAGCAGTACTTC | CASSPTRGGEQYF | . | TRBV18 | once | TRBJ2-7
TGTGCCAGCAGTCGAGGGGGAAACACCATATATTTT | CASSRGGNTIYF | . | TRBV6-5 | . | TRBJ1-3
TGTGCCAGCATTCTATCAGAGGGATGTGGAAACACCATATATTTT | CASILSEGCGNTIYF | . | TRBV11-3 | once | TRBJ1-3
TGCGCCAGCAGCTTGGGGCGACAGGGGATTAGCTCTGGGGCCAACGTCCTGACTTTC | CASSLGRQGISSGANVLTF | TRBD1 | TRBV5-1 | . | TRBJ2-6
TGTGCCAGCAGCTTAGCGTGGGGGGAGTCCCCCTACGAGCAGTACTTC | CASSLAWGESPYEQYF | . | TRBV7-9 | . | TRBJ2-7
TGTGCCAGTAGTATAGATCCCGGCGGGACCTACAATGAGCAGTTCTTC | CASSIDPGGTYNEQFF | . | TRBV19 | . | TRBJ2-1